This T cell receptor (beta chain) emerged from a study of OX40 agonist ivuxolimab in advanced cancers. Study-wide context: The mean age was around 56 years, ranging from 23 to 79, with 65% to 85% of participants male. Overall study results and limits: Among some nonresponders, normalized T-cell clonal expansion was also low. At 0.1 to 3.0 mg/kg, clonal expansion of CD4+ and CD8+ blood T cells had occurred by week 6.

Sequenced by immunoSEQ multiplex PCR; TCRdb stores in-frame clones only, minus some. The sample has approximately 65,000 clones, roughly nine tenths seen once; the top ten hold roughly 0.77%. Germline V CDR1 and CDR2: SGHAT, FQNNGV. The CDR3 loop spans 12 amino acids. The junction had 3 bases not matched to a gene; V was cut back by 6 bases and J by 5 bases. As to this clone: Antigen unknown.

The clonotype comes from an adult with an advanced solid tumor such as melanoma, head and neck, liver or kidney cancer. Sequenced here: CD4+ or CD8+ T cells sorted from blood, sampled in a trial of the OX40 agonist ivuxolimab. The V and J genes are TRBV11-2 and TRBJ1-1; 7 nucleotides match TRBD1. CDR3 DNA: TGTGCCAGCAGAAGGGGGCGAACTGAAGCTTTCTTT. Its protein is CASRRGRTEAFF. The complete variable domain, with remaining parts taken from reference TRBV11-2 and TRBJ1-1, reads EAGVAQSPRYKIIEKRQSVAFWCNPISGHATLYWYQQILGQGPKLLIQFQNNGVVDDSQLPKDRFSAERLKGVDSTLKIQPAKLEDSAVYLCASRRGRTEAFFGQGTRLTVV.